The 10 T cell receptor beta chains below all came from one sample that was sequenced in a study of CD8 T cells in ankylosing spondylitis. From the 5' RACE reads, TCRdb called clonotypes with MiXCR, one entry per CDR3 protein. The table records approximately 220,000 distinct CDR3 sequences, more than 25% of them present only once. Sequencing input: blood, either unsorted or a sorted T cell fraction (not recorded which). Receptors were obtained from a male donor with ankylosing spondylitis or in good health (not recorded which).

The sample holds many counts of this clonotype. The V and J genes are TRBV5-1 and TRBJ2-7; D uncertain. V shed 2 bases and J shed 6 bases, with 6 bases lying between them. CDR1 and CDR2 from the germline V gene are SGHRS and YFSETQ. CDR3 length equals 11 residues. CDR3 loop: CASSFRTEQYF. The CDR3 coding sequence is TGCGCCAGCAGCTTTAGAACCGAGCAGTACTTC.

This clonotype was recorded at least ten times. The chain couples TRBV7-2 to TRBJ2-1; 7 bases agree with TRBD2. Losses at the gene ends were 1 base for V and 3 bases for J; bases not matched to a gene: 3. The CDR3 has 15 amino acids. Germline loops: CDR1 SGHTA, CDR2 FQGNSA. The CDR3, as DNA: TGTGCCAGCAGCTTAGGCCAGCGGGACTACAATGAGCAGTTCTTC. Protein sequence: CASSLGQRDYNEQFF.

V and J are TRBV9 and TRBJ2-1; TRBD2 matches at 12 bases. CDR3 length equals 16 residues. The V segment lost 4 bases and the J segment 4 bases; nucleotides outside the gene matches: 6. Germline CDR1 is SGDLS and CDR2 is YYNGEE. CDR3 in DNA: TGTGCCAGCAGCATACTGACTAGCGGGGGTTACAATGAGCAGTTCTTC. It specifies CASSILTSGGYNEQFF.

This clonotype appeared many times. The chain uses TRBV12-3 or TRBV12-4 and TRBJ2-5; a weak D match, TRBD2 (6 bases). This CDR3 has 13 residues. V shed 5 bases and J shed 5 bases, with 12 bases lying between them. The CDR3: CASSKGGVETQYF. For the CDR3, the DNA is TGTGCCAGCAGTAAAGGAGGGGTGGAGACCCAGTACTTC.

The gene calls are TRBV7-9 and TRBJ1-2; D is unclear. The CDR3 covers 12 residues. Germline V gene sequence: CDR1 SEHNR, CDR2 FQNEAQ (reference sequence). V was clipped by 1 base and J by 6 bases, with 6 bases between them. The CDR3 sequence is CASSLVLNGYTF. The CDR3 DNA reads TGTGCCAGCAGCTTAGTCCTTAATGGCTACACCTTC. Combining the CDR3 with reference TRBV7-9 and TRBJ1-2 gives the whole variable domain DTGVSQNPRHKITKRGQNVTFRCDPISEHNRLYWYRQTLGQGPEFLTYFQNEAQLEKSRLLSDRFSAERPKGSFSTLEIQRTEQGDSAMYLCASSLVLNGYTFGSGTRLTVV.

This clonotype was observed many times. The V call is TRBV6-5, the J call TRBJ2-1, with no clear D. CDR1 MNHEY and CDR2 SVGAGI come from the germline V gene. The germline V and J ends were trimmed by 0 bases and 2 bases, with 8 bases remaining between them. The CDR3 is 15 amino acids. In DNA, the CDR3 is TGTGCCAGCAGTTACTCTCTGGGAACCTACAATGAGCAGTTCTTC. It is translated as CASSYSLGTYNEQFF.

This clonotype was seen ten or more times. The rearrangement links TRBV28 to TRBJ1-5; the D is unclear. Trimming took 2 bases from V and 5 from J, leaving 4 bases between them. The CDR3 totals 12 residues. Germline V gene sequence: CDR1 MDHEN, CDR2 SYDVKM. The CDR3 reads CASSLAYQPQHF. The CDR3 DNA reads TGTGCCAGCAGTTTAGCCTATCAGCCCCAGCATTTT.

The CDR3 protein is CASSGGGETQYF. The CDR3 nucleotides are TGTGCCAGCAGTGGAGGGGGAGAGACCCAGTACTTC. The chain recombines TRBV6-1 with TRBJ2-5, with D tentatively TRBD1 (6 bases). Germline V gene sequence: CDR1 MNHNS, CDR2 SASEGT. The germline V and J ends were trimmed by 4 bases and 4 bases, with 7 bases remaining between them. This CDR3 region has 12 residues.

This clonotype has at least ten counts. The chain is built from TRBV12-3 or TRBV12-4 and TRBJ2-7, with 10 bases matching TRBD2. V was pared by 5 bases and J by 4 bases, with 11 bases of the junction left unmatched. This CDR3 is built from 16 residues. The CDR3 nucleotides read TGTGCCAGCAGTCCCCCCCGCGCTAGCGGGAGTTACGAGCAGTACTTC. The encoded protein is CASSPPRASGSYEQYF.

At least ten counts were recorded for this clonotype. The chain couples TRBV3-1 to TRBJ1-2; TRBD1 matches at 9 bases. The V and J ends lost 4 bases and 7 bases, in that order; junction bases with no gene match: 7. Germline V lookup: CDR1 LGHDT, CDR2 YNNKEL (reference sequence). This CDR3 has 14 residues. CDR3 in DNA: TGTGCCAGCAGCCCCGGGACAGGGCGGAGTGGCTACACCTTC. Encoded protein: CASSPGTGRSGYTF. Variable domain in full (rest from reference TRBV3-1 and TRBJ1-2): DTAVSQTPKYLVTQMGNDKSIKCEQNLGHDTMYWYKQDSKKFLKIMFSYNNKELIINETVPNRFSPKSPDKAHLNLHINSLELGDSAVYFCASSPGTGRSGYTFGSGTRLTVV.